This T cell receptor beta chain was identified in a study of blood T cell repertoires in COVID-19. The overall study: Sites across the United States, Italy and Spain contributed samples from acute and convalescent COVID-19. T cells, B-cell-depleted T cells, or PBMCs provided the cDNA or gDNA that served as material.

The CDR3 contains 15 residues. With 7 bases removed from V and 6 bases from J, the gap between germline ends came to 20 bases. The germline CDR1 and CDR2 sequences are SGHNT and YYREEE (reference sequence). The method was immunoSEQ multiplex PCR; TCRdb's version includes in-frame clones alone and lacks a portion of them. The sample includes some 150,000 clones, 80% seen only once; the top ten take over 0.5%. Sequenced: peripheral blood. The rearrangement uses TRBV5-4 and TRBJ2-1; perhaps TRBD1 as D (5 bases). This sequence originates from a man aged 60 to 69 with acute or convalescent COVID-19. The CDR3 protein is CASQLRAGPSNEQFF. CDR3 DNA: TGTGCCAGCCAGCTTCGGGCAGGGCCGTCCAATGAGCAGTTCTTC.